These 14 T cell receptor beta chains were sequenced from one sample in a study of blood T cell repertoires in COVID-19. Sequenced by immunoSEQ multiplex PCR; TCRdb stores in-frame clones only, minus some. The sample lists fewer than 300,000 clones; 81% were seen once. Material for sequencing was peripheral blood. Every receptor here comes from a woman aged 60-70 years with active or convalescent COVID-19.

Worth noting for this clone: Other DNA sequences from this sample encode an identical CDR3 as well. This rearrangement joins TRBV2 to TRBJ2-5; 12 bases are shared with TRBD2. The germline V gene has CDR1 SNHLY and CDR2 FYNNEI. This CDR3 comprises 15 residues. The J segment lost 5 bases and the V segment lost 7 bases, leaving 8 bases of the junction unmatched. The CDR3 nucleotides read TGTGCCAGCACCCCTAGCGGGGGGGCGGGGGAGACCCAGTACTTC. It is translated as CASTPSGGAGETQYF.

The chain is built from TRBV3-1 (or the pseudogene TRBV3-2) and TRBJ2-5; 7 bases fit TRBD2. V shed 0 bases and J 12 bases; nucleotides not matched to a gene: 10. This CDR3 has 14 residues. CDR1 is LGHDT, CDR2 YNNKEL, per germline (reference sequence). The CDR3 here is CASSQDFETSIKYF. The DNA for the CDR3 is TGTGCCAGCAGCCAAGACTTCGAGACTAGCATTAAGTACTTC.

This clone was seen only a few times. The chain links TRBV27 to TRBJ2-7; 8 nucleotides agree with TRBD1. V was clipped by 0 bases and J by 2 bases; unmatched bases: 3. The CDR3 contains 15 residues. Germline V gene data show CDR1 as MNHEY and CDR2 as SMNVEV (reference sequence). This chain's CDR3 is CASSLSPTGAYEQYF. The CDR3 DNA reads TGTGCCAGCAGTTTATCCCCGACAGGGGCCTACGAGCAGTACTTC.

The rearrangement joins TRBV29-1 to TRBJ2-7, with no clear D. The length of the CDR3 is 11 residues. The germline V and J ends were trimmed by 6 bases and 3 bases, with 9 bases remaining between them. CDR1 SQVTM and CDR2 ANQGSEA come from the germline V gene. CDR3 amino acids: CSVRKSYEQYF. The CDR3 DNA is TGCAGCGTGCGTAAAAGCTACGAGCAGTACTTC.

The chain carries TRBV19 and TRBJ1-4; possibly TRBD1 for D (5 bases). The CDR3 runs 17 residues. Germline values: CDR1 LNHDA, CDR2 SQIVND (reference sequence). V was cut by 3 bases and J by 6 bases, with 20 bases left in between. CDR3 protein: CASSMNGQGPDDEKLFF. CDR3 DNA: TGTGCCAGTAGTATGAACGGGCAGGGCCCCGACGATGAAAAACTGTTTTTT.

The chain links TRBV7-3 to TRBJ2-1; 8 positions agree with TRBD1. V shed 4 bases, J shed 4 bases, and the junction held 6 bases outside the gene matches. The CDR3 extends over 15 amino acids. Germline V gene data show CDR1 as SGHTA and CDR2 as FQGTGA. CDR3 region: CASSSDRGEYNEQFF. The CDR3 DNA sequence: TGTGCCAGCAGCTCAGACAGGGGCGAATACAATGAGCAGTTCTTC.

The genes are TRBV19 and TRBJ2-7, with 9 positions matching TRBD1. Germline V gene data show CDR1 as LNHDA and CDR2 as SQIVND (reference sequence). After removal of 6 bases from V and 3 bases from J, the junction contained 9 bases not matched to a gene. The CDR3 sequence is 15 residues long. The CDR3 protein is CASRPGQGLLYEQYF. The CDR3 nucleotides are TGTGCCAGTAGGCCGGGACAGGGACTACTCTACGAGCAGTACTTC.

This clone was picked up a small number of times. V gene TRBV28 combines with J gene TRBJ2-3, with D perhaps matching TRBD1 (6 bases). This CDR3 contains 15 residues. Germline-derived CDR1 and CDR2 are MDHEN and SYDVKM. The ends were cut back, 8 bases at V and 1 base at J, with 16 bases in the middle. CDR3 residues: CASVPGARGTDTQYF. The CDR3, as DNA: TGTGCCAGCGTCCCAGGGGCTAGGGGCACAGATACGCAGTATTTT. Together with reference TRBV28 and TRBJ2-3, the CDR3 gives the full variable domain: DVKVTQSSRYLVKRTGEKVFLECVQDMDHENMFWYRQDPGLGLRLIYFSYDVKMKEKGDIPEGYSVSREKKERFSLILESASTNQTSMYLCASVPGARGTDTQYFGPGTRLTVL.

The CDR3 sequence: CASSKKGEYYEQYF. The CDR3 DNA reads as TGTGCCAGCAGCAAAAAGGGGGAGTACTACGAGCAGTACTTC. The V and J genes are TRBV21-1 and TRBJ2-7; the D call in the table, TRBD1, was not verified against the DNA. TRBV21-1 is listed as a pseudogene. CDR3 size: 14 residues.

The chain has TRBV7-9 and TRBJ1-1, with TRBD1 matching 9 bases. The CDR3 covers 15 residues. The ends lost 0 bases at V and 4 bases at J; junction bases unmatched: 3. From germline, CDR1 is SEHNR and CDR2 FQNEAQ (reference sequence). As DNA, the CDR3 is TGTGCCAGCAGCTTAGCCCGGGACAGGGCCACTGAAGCTTTCTTT. Amino acid sequence: CASSLARDRATEAFF. The full variable domain, with the rest looked up from reference TRBV7-9 and TRBJ1-1, is DTGVSQNPRHKITKRGQNVTFRCDPISEHNRLYWYRQTLGQGPEFLTYFQNEAQLEKSRLLSDRFSAERPKGSFSTLEIQRTEQGDSAMYLCASSLARDRATEAFFGQGTRLTVV.

The chain employs TRBV9 and TRBJ2-1; 9 nucleotides agree with TRBD2. CDR3 length: 14 amino acids. Per germline, CDR1 SGDLS and CDR2 YYNGEE. Unmatched junction bases numbered 3, after V lost 4 bases and J lost 4 bases. CDR3 sequence (DNA): TGTGCCAGCAGCTCGGGACTAGCATACAATGAGCAGTTCTTC. Amino acid sequence: CASSSGLAYNEQFF.

The chain has TRBV19 and TRBJ2-5; weak D call: TRBD2 (5 bases). The CDR3 extends over 14 amino acids. Trimming removed 1 base from V and 5 bases from J, with 11 bases in between. Germline CDR1 reads LNHDA; CDR2 reads SQIVND (reference sequence). CDR3 in DNA: TGTGCCAGTAGTATAGGTCGGAGAGGGGAGACCCAGTACTTC. This sequence encodes CASSIGRRGETQYF.

The gene calls are TRBV18 and TRBJ2-4; possibly TRBD1 for D (5 bases). Germline CDR1 KGHSH, CDR2 LQKENI. The ends were cut back, 2 bases at V and 1 base at J, with 6 bases in the middle. The CDR3 runs 14 residues. This CDR3 reads CASSPGAAKNIQYF. The CDR3 nucleotides read TGTGCCAGCTCACCAGGGGCCGCCAAAAACATTCAGTACTTC.

The chain has TRBV7-2 and TRBJ1-2; D gene ambiguous. CDR1 is SGHTA, CDR2 FQGNSA, per germline. V was trimmed by 4 bases and J by 7 bases, leaving 13 bases between them. The CDR3 is made up of 13 amino acids. DNA for the CDR3: TGTGCCAGCAGCTCGCGGGCGAGTCTTGGCTACACCTTC. Translated: CASSSRASLGYTF.